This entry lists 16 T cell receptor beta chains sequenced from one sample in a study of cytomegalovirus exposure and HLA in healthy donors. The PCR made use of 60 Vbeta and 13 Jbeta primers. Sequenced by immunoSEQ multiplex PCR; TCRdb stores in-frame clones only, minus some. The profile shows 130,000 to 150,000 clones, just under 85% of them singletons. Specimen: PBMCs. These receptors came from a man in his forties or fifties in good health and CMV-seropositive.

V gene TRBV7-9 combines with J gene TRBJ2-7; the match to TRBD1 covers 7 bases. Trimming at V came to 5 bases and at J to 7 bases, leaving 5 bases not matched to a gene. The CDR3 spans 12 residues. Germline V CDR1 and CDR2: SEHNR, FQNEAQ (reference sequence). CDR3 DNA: TGTGCCAGCAGCCAGGGACAGAGAGAGCAGTACTTC. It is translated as CASSQGQREQYF.

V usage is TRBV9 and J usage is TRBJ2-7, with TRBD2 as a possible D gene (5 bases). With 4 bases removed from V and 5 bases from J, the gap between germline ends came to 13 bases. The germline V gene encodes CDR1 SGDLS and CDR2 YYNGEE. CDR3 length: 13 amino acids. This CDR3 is CASSPGVAHEQYF. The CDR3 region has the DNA TGTGCCAGCAGCCCCGGGGTAGCACACGAGCAGTACTTC.

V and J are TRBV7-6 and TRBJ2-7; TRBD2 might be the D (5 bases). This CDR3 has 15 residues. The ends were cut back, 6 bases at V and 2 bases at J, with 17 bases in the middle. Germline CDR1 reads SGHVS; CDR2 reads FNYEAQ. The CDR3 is CASSSAAGVAYEQYF. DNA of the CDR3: TGTGCCAGCAGTTCCGCGGCGGGTGTGGCCTACGAGCAGTACTTC.

Here the CDR3 reads CASSEVSGFGYEQYF. The CDR3 coding sequence is TGTGCCAGCAGTGAGGTTAGCGGGTTCGGTTACGAGCAGTACTTC. The chain carries TRBV2 and TRBJ2-5; 7 bases agree with TRBD2. The DNA end is a closer match to TRBJ2-7, so the J assignment may be wrong. Germline CDR1 SNHLY, CDR2 FYNNEI. This CDR3 contains 15 residues.

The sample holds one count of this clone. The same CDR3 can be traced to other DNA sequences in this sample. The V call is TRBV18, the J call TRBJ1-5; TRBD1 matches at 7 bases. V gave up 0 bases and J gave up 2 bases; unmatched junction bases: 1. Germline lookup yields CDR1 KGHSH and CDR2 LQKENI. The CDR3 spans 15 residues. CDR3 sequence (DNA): TGTGCCAGCTCACCACCCGGACAGGGCAATCAGCCCCAGCATTTT. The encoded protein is CASSPPGQGNQPQHF.

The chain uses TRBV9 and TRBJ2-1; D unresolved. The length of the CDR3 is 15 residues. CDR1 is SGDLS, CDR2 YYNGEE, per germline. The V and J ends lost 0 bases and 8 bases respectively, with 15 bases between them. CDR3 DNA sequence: TGTGCCAGCAGCGTAGGACATCTCTATCCGGATGAGCAGTTCTTC. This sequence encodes CASSVGHLYPDEQFF. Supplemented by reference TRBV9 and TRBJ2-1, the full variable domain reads DSGVTQTPKHLITATGQRVTLRCSPRSGDLSVYWYQQSLDQGLQFLIQYYNGEERAKGNILERFSAQQFPDLHSELNLSSLELGDSALYFCASSVGHLYPDEQFFGPGTRLTVL.

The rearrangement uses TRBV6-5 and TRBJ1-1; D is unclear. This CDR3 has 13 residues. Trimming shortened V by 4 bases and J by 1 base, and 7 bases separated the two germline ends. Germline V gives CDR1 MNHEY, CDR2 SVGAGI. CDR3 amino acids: CASSSRQNTEAFF. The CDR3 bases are TGTGCCAGCAGTTCCCGACAGAACACTGAAGCTTTCTTT.

The CDR3 nucleotides are TGTGCCTGGAGTATCGGTAGCGGAGAGACCCAGTACTTC. Translated, it gives CAWSIGSGETQYF. V is TRBV30 and J is TRBJ2-5; possibly TRBD2 for D (6 bases). The germline V gene has CDR1 GTSNPN and CDR2 SVGIG (reference sequence). V was shortened by 2 bases and J by 4 bases, with 11 bases between the two germline ends. This CDR3 comprises 13 residues.

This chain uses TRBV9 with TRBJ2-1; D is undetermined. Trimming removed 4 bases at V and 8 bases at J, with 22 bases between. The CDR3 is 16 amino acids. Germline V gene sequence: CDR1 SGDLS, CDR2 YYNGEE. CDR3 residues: CASSPKPAPRADEQFF. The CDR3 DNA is TGTGCCAGCAGCCCGAAGCCGGCTCCCCGCGCGGATGAGCAGTTCTTC.

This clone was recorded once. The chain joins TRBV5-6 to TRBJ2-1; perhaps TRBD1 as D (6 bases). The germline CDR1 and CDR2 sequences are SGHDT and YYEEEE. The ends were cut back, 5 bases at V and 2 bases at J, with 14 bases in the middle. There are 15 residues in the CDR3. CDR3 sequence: CASSSLDRAYNEQFF. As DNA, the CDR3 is TGTGCCAGCAGTTCCTTGGACAGAGCCTACAATGAGCAGTTCTTC.

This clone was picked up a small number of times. CDR3 nucleotide sequence: TGTGCCAGCAGTTTCCGGCGGAGGGAGACCCAGTACTTC. This sequence encodes CASSFRRRETQYF. The V call is TRBV27, the J call TRBJ2-5; D is perhaps TRBD2 (5 bases). CDR1 and CDR2 (germline): MNHEY, SMNVEV (reference sequence). The ends were cut back, 3 bases at V and 5 bases at J, with 10 bases in the middle. This CDR3 has 13 amino acids.

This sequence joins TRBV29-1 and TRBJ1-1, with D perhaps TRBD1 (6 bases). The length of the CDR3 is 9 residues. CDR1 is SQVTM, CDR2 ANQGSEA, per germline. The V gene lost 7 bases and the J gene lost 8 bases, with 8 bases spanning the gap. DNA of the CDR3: TGCAGCGCCGGGACAGAAGCTTTCTTT. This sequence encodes CSAGTEAFF.

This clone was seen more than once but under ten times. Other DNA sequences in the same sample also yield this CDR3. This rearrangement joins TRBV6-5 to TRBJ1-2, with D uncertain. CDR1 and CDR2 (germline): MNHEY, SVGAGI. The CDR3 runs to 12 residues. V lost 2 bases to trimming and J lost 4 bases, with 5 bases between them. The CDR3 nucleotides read TGTGCCAGCAGTTACGGCGGCTATGGCTACACCTTC. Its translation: CASSYGGYGYTF.

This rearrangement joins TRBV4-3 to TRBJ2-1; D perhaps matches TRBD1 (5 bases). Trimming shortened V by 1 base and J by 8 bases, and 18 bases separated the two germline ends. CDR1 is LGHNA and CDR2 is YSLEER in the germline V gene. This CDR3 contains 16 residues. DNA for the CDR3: TGCGCCAGCAGCCAAGGAGGTACAGGAGTTTACGATGAGCAGTTCTTC. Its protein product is CASSQGGTGVYDEQFF.

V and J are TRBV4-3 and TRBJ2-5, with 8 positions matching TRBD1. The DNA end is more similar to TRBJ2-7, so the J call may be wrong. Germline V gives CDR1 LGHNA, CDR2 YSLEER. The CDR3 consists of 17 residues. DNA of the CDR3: TGCGCCAGCAGCCAGGGACCCAGGGCAGGGGGCTTCTACGAGCAGTACTTC. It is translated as CASSQGPRAGGFYEQYF.

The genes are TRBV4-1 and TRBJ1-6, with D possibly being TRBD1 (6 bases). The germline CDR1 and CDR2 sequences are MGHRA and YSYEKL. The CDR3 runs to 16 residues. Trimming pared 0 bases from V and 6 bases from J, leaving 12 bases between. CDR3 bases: TGCGCCAGCAGCCAAGAGGTCGGCAGGGGTAATTCACCCCTCCACTTT. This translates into CASSQEVGRGNSPLHF.